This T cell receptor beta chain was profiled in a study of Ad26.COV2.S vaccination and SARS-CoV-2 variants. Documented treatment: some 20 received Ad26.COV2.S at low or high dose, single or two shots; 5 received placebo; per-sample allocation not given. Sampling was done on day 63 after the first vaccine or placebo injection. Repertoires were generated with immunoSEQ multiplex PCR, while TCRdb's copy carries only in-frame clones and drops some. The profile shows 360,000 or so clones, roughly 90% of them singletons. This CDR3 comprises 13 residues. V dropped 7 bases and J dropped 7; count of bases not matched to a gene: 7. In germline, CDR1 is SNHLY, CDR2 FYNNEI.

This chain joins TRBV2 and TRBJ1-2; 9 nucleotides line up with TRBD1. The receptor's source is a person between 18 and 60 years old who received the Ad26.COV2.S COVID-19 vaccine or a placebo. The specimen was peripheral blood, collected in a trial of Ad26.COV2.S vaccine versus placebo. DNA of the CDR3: TGTGCCAGCAAACCGGGACAGGGAGCTGGCTACACCTTC. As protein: CASKPGQGAGYTF.